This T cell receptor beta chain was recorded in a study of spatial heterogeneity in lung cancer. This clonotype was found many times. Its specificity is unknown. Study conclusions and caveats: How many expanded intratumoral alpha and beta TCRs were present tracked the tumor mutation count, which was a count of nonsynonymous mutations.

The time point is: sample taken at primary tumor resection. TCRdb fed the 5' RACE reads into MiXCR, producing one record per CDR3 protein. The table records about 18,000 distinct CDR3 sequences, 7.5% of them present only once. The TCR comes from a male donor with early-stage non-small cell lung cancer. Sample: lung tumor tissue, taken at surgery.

DNA of the CDR3: TGCGCCAGCAGCCAAGATGTAGTGAGCCCGGGGGAAAAACTGTTTTTT. As protein: CASSQDVVSPGEKLFF. This chain connects TRBV4-1 to TRBJ1-4; the D is unclear. With 0 bases removed from V and 8 bases from J, the gap between germline ends came to 16 bases. The CDR3 totals 16 residues. Per the germline V gene, CDR1 is MGHRA and CDR2 is YSYEKL.